The clone carrying this TCR beta chain showed up many times. The antigen is unknown. This specimen comes from a study of T cells in Graves' hyperthyroidism and ophthalmopathy. Regarding the study as a whole: Most thyroid clonotypes expanded above 0.001 appeared in blood too.

RNA transcripts yielded amplified TCR beta CDR3 regions. Primed by the HTBI set, a first-round RT-PCR was run on the TCR CDR3. MiXCR, applied by TCRdb to the multiplex PCR reads, yields one record per CDR3 protein. The sample holds around 620,000 distinct CDR3 sequences, roughly 16% seen once. With 2 bases clipped from V and 2 bases from J, the junction kept 6 bases outside the gene matches. Germline V CDR1 and CDR2: SGHTA, FQGNSA. The CDR3 length is 15 residues. Fresh peripheral blood, under 13 ml, yielded the PBMCs. The receptor comes from a young woman with Graves' hyperthyroidism. The V call is TRBV7-2, the J call TRBJ2-7; 7 nucleotides line up with TRBD1. Sequencing was done on a sample of blood. The CDR3: CASSLTGTDPYEQYF. The CDR3 nucleotides are TGTGCCAGCAGCTTAACCGGGACAGACCCCTACGAGCAGTACTTC.